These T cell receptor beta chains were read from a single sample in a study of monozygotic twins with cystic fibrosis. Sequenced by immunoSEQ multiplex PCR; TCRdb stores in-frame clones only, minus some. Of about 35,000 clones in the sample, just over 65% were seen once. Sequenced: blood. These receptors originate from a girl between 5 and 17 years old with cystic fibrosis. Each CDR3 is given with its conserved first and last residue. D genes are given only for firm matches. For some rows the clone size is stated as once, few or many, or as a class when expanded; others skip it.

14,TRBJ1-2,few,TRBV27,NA,TGTGCCAGCAGTCTCACGGGAGTCTCCTATGGCTACACCTTC,CASSLTGVSYGYTF
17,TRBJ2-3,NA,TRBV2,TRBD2,TGTGCCAGCAGTGAATCCTCGCTAGCGGGGGGAACAGATACGCAGTATTTT,CASSESSLAGGTDTQYF
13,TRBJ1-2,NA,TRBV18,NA,TGTGCCAGCTCACTCGACGGACCCTATGGCTACACCTTC,CASSLDGPYGYTF
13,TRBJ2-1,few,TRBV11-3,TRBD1,TGTGCCAGCAGCATTGACAGGGGCAATGAGCAGTTCTTC,CASSIDRGNEQFF
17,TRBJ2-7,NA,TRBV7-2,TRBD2,TGTGCCAGCAGCTTAGATTCGCCCCGGGGGGTCCCCTACGAGCAGTACTTC,CASSLDSPRGVPYEQYF
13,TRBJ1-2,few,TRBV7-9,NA,TGTGCCAGCAGCCCCGGGACCTTCTATGGCTACACCTTC,CASSPGTFYGYTF
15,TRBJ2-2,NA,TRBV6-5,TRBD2,TGTGCCAGCAACCTGCGGGGGGAAAACACCGGGGAGCTGTTTTTT,CASNLRGENTGELFF
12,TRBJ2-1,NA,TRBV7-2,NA,TGTGCCAGCAGCCAAGGGCGCAATGAGCAGTTCTTC,CASSQGRNEQFF
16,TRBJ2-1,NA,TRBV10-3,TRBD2,TGTGCCATCAAGGGTTTAGGGACTAGTGGCCACAATGAGCAGTTCTTC,CAIKGLGTSGHNEQFF
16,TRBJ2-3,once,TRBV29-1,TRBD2,TGCAGCGTTGAGCCGGGAGGGCCTTTGGGCACAGATACGCAGTATTTT,CSVEPGGPLGTDTQYF
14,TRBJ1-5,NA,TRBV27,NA,TGTGCCAGCAGTCTCGGGGGGAGCAATCAGCCCCAGCATTTT,CASSLGGSNQPQHF
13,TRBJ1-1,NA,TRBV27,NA,TGTGCCAGCAGTTTAGCCCCAGTCTCTGAAGCTTTCTTT,CASSLAPVSEAFF
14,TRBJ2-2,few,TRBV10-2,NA,TGCGCCAGCGGGGACTCTGTAAACACCGGGGAGCTGTTTTTT,CASGDSVNTGELFF
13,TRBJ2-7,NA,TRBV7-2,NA,TGTGCCAGCAGCTTAGCGACGGGGAGCCTTCCGTCCTTC,CASSLATGSLPSF
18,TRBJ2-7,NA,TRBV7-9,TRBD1,TGTGCCAGCAGCTTAACCGGACAGGTACTAACCCTGACCTACGAGCAGTACTTC,CASSLTGQVLTLTYEQYF
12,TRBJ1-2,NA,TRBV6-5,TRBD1,TGTGCCAGCAGCCGGGACAGCTATGGCTACACCTTC,CASSRDSYGYTF
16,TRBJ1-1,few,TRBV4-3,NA,TGCGCCAGCAGCCAAGATCCCTCTCAGCTGAACACTGAAGCTTTCTTT,CASSQDPSQLNTEAFF
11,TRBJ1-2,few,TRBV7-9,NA,TGTGCCAGCAGCTCCGCTGTGGGCTACACCTTC,CASSSAVGYTF
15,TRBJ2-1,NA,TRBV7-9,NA,TGTGCCAGCAGCTCGTACAGGGGACTCTACAATGAGCAGTTCTTC,CASSSYRGLYNEQFF
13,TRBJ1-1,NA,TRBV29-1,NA,TGCAGCGCCAAACAGGGTCAGAACACTGAAGCTTTCTTT,CSAKQGQNTEAFF
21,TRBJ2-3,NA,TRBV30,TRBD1,TGTGCCTGGAGTGGTACAGGGGAGTGGGATTCAAAGAAAGGTTCCACAGATACGCAGTATTTT,CAWSGTGEWDSKKGSTDTQYF
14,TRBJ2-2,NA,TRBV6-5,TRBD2,TGTGCCAGCAGTTACGGGGGGGACACCGGGGAGCTGTTTTTT,CASSYGGDTGELFF
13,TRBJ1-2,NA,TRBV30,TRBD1,TGTGCCTGGATGAGGACAGGGGCGAATGGCTACACCTTC,CAWMRTGANGYTF
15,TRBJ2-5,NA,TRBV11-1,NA,TGTGCCAGCAGCTGGTCCGGGGGCCCTCAAGAGACCCAGTACTTC,CASSWSGGPQETQYF
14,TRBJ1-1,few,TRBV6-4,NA,TGTGCCAGCAGTGACTCCGGAGAGAACACTGAAGCTTTCTTT,CASSDSGENTEAFF
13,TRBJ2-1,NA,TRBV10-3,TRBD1,TGTGCCATCAGTGGACAGGGTGACAATGAGCAGTTCTTC,CAISGQGDNEQFF
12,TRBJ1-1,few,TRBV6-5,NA,TGTGCCAGCAGCCGAGGGAACACTGAAGCTTTCTTT,CASSRGNTEAFF
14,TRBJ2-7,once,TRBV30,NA,TGTGCCTGGAGTGTGGGGGCGGGAGATGCAGGGCAGTACTTC,CAWSVGAGDAGQYF
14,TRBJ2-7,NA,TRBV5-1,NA,TGCGCCAGCAGCTTCCGGGACGCTACCTACGAGCAGTACTTC,CASSFRDATYEQYF
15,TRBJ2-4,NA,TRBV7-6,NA,TGTGCCAGCAGCCCCAAGGGGGACCGGGGTCACATTCAGTACTTC,CASSPKGDRGHIQYF
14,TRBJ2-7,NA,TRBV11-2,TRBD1,TGTGCCAGCAGCGGGGGACAGGGTCCCTACGAGCAGTACTTC,CASSGGQGPYEQYF
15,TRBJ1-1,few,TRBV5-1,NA,TGCGCCAGCAGCTTGAATTTGGCCCCCCGCACTGAAGCTTTCTTT,CASSLNLAPRTEAFF
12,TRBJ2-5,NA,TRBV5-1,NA,TGCGCCAGCAGCTTCCCCGCCGAGACCCAGTACTTC,CASSFPAETQYF
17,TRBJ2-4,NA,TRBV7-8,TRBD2,TGTGCCAGCAGCTTAGCCGGGACTAGCGGGGCCTGGGGCATTCAGTACTTC,CASSLAGTSGAWGIQYF
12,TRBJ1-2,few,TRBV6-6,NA,TGTGCCAGCGGAGGGGCTAACTATGGCTACACCTTC,CASGGANYGYTF
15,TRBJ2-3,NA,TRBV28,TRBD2,TGTGCCAGCAGTTTGAGCGGGGCTAGCACAGATACGCAGTATTTT,CASSLSGASTDTQYF
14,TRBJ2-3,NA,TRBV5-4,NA,TGTGCCAGCAGTTTCGAGGGAGGCGGAGATACGCAGTATTTT,CASSFEGGGDTQYF
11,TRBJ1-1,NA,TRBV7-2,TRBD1,TGTGCCAGCAGGAACAGGGGGATGTCTTTCTTT,CASRNRGMSFF
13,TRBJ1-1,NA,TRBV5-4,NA,TGTGCCAGCAGTTGGGACGGGAACGCTGAAGCTTTCTTT,CASSWDGNAEAFF
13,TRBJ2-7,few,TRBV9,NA,TGTGCCAGCAGCGTTGACTCCGCCTACGAGCAGTACTTC,CASSVDSAYEQYF
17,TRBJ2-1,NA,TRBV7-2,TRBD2,TGTGCCAGCAGCTTACCCCTAGCGGGAGGGTCCTACAATGAGCAGTTCTTC,CASSLPLAGGSYNEQFF
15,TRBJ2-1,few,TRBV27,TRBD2,TGTGCCAGCAGTTCCCCCGGACTGGACGGGAGGAAGCAGTTCTTC,CASSSPGLDGRKQFF
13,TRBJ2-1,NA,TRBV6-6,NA,TGTGCCAGCACCCCTGGGGGGAGCAATGAGCAGTTCTTC,CASTPGGSNEQFF
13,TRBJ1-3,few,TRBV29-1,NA,TGCAGCGTTGAATATCAGTTTGGAAACACCATATATTTT,CSVEYQFGNTIYF
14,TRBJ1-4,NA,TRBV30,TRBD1,TGTGCCTGGAGTGGTAACAGGGGGAATGAAAAACTGTTTTTT,CAWSGNRGNEKLFF
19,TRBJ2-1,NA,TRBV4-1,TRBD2,TGCGCCAGCAGCCAATGGGGTCTTGGTGGTACTAGCGGGTACAATGAGCAGTTCTTC,CASSQWGLGGTSGYNEQFF
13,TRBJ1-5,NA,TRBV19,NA,TGTGCCAGTAGTACCCCAGGGAAACAGCCCCAGCATTTT,CASSTPGKQPQHF
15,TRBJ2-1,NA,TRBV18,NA,TGTGCCAGCTCAAACGACAGGAGCTCCTACAATGAGCAGTTCTTC,CASSNDRSSYNEQFF
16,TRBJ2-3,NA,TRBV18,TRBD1,TGTGCCAGCTCACACGGACAGGTTGCTATCACAGATACGCAGTATTTT,CASSHGQVAITDTQYF
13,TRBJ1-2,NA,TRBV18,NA,TGTGCCAGCTCAGCCGACGTGGGCTATGGCTACACCTTC,CASSADVGYGYTF
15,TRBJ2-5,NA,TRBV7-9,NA,TGTGCCAGCAGCTTACCTCAGGGGGGGGTGGAGACCCAGTACTTC,CASSLPQGGVETQYF
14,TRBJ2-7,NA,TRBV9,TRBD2,TGTGCCAGCAGCGTAGCGGGGGGGGGCTACGAGCAGTACTTC,CASSVAGGGYEQYF
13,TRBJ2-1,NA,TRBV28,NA,TGTGCCAGCAGTCTGGCCTTTAGTAATGAGCAGTTCTTC,CASSLAFSNEQFF
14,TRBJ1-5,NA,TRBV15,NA,TGTGCCACCAGCAGAGCCCCTAGCAATCAGCCCCAGCATTTT,CATSRAPSNQPQHF
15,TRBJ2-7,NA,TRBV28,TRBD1,TGTGCCAGCAAATCCACAGGGGTTGGGTCCTACGAGCAGTACTTC,CASKSTGVGSYEQYF